What follows are 16 T cell receptor beta chains derived from one specimen sequenced in a study of cytomegalovirus exposure and HLA in healthy donors. Use of 60 Vbeta and 13 Jbeta primers characterized the PCR. Repertoires were generated with immunoSEQ multiplex PCR, while TCRdb's copy carries only in-frame clones and drops some. The sample lists 100,000 to 150,000 clones, 60% to 80% occurring once. Source material: PBMCs. These receptors were obtained from a male donor in good health and CMV-seronegative.

This chain uses TRBV7-2 with TRBJ2-5; D possibly corresponds to TRBD1 (5 bases). The CDR3 spans 15 residues. The V gene's germline CDR1 is SGHTA and CDR2 FQGNSA. V shed 5 bases and J shed 2 bases, with 15 bases lying between them. The CDR3 nucleotides are TGTGCCAGCAGCCTACGTAGGGGTGGGCAAGAGACCCAGTACTTC. Protein product: CASSLRRGGQETQYF.

This sequence joins TRBV12-5 and TRBJ2-2; 11 nucleotides line up with TRBD2. CDR3 length: 17 residues. Germline assignment: CDR1 LGHNT and CDR2 FRNRAP. The V gene end was trimmed by 5 bases and the J gene end by 2 bases; junction bases not matched to a gene: 7. CDR3 nucleotide sequence: TGTGCTAGTGGTCCCACTACTAGCGGGGGCAACACCGGGGAGCTGTTTTTT. Protein sequence: CASGPTTSGGNTGELFF. Filled out from reference TRBV12-5 and TRBJ2-2, the complete variable domain reads DARVTQTPRHKVTEMGQEVTMRCQPILGHNTVFWYRQTMMQGLELLAYFRNRAPLDDSGMPKDRFSAEMPDATLATLKIQPSEPRDSAVYFCASGPTTSGGNTGELFFGEGSRLTVL.

This clone turned up a few times. The genes are TRBV6-6 and TRBJ2-7; TRBD1 matches 11 bases. After removal of 11 bases from V and 7 bases from J, the junction contained 13 bases not matched to a gene. This CDR3 is 14 amino acids long. The germline V gene has CDR1 MNHNY and CDR2 SVGAGI (reference sequence). The DNA for the CDR3 is TGTGCCGGTTCGCCAGGACAGGGGGCAGGAGAGCAGTACTTC. Translating it yields CAGSPGQGAGEQYF.

The chain has TRBV19 and TRBJ2-2; TRBD1 agrees at 7 bases. This CDR3 comprises 15 residues. Germline CDR1 and CDR2: LNHDA and SQIVND (reference sequence). V dropped 5 bases and J dropped 4; count of bases not matched to a gene: 7. The CDR3 loop reads CASSVHRGSTGELFF. CDR3 bases: TGTGCCAGTAGTGTCCACAGGGGTAGCACCGGGGAGCTGTTTTTT.

The genes are TRBV15 and TRBJ2-7; D is uncertain. CDR3 length: 13 amino acids. V was shortened by 3 bases and J by 3 bases, with 9 bases between the two germline ends. Germline V lookup: CDR1 LNHNV, CDR2 YYDKDF (reference sequence). CDR3 DNA: TGTGCCACCAGCAGGGCGGTAAGCTACGAGCAGTACTTC. Amino acid sequence: CATSRAVSYEQYF.

The V gene is TRBV19, the J gene TRBJ1-4, with no clear D. The V end lost 5 bases, the J end lost 3 bases, and 10 bases lay between the germline ends. This CDR3 is 14 amino acids long. Per the germline V gene, CDR1 is LNHDA and CDR2 is SQIVND (reference sequence). The CDR3 DNA reads TGTGCCAGTAGTGCCCAGGAATCTAATGAAAAACTGTTTTTT. Amino acids: CASSAQESNEKLFF.

The gene calls are TRBV30 and TRBJ2-4; TRBD2 agrees at 9 bases. V trimming: 4 bases; J trimming: 1 base; junction bases outside the gene matches: 2. CDR1 is GTSNPN and CDR2 is SVGIG in the germline V gene (reference sequence). This CDR3 has 14 residues. CDR3 sequence reads: CAWTSGVAKNIQYF. The CDR3 nucleotides are TGTGCCTGGACTAGCGGGGTTGCCAAAAACATTCAGTACTTC.

The chain couples TRBV30 to TRBJ1-1; D gene ambiguous. Deletions cut 4 bases from V and 8 bases from J, with 14 bases between. Germline CDR1 and CDR2: GTSNPN and SVGIG (reference sequence). The CDR3 sequence is 12 residues long. The CDR3 nucleotides are TGTGCCTGGATAAAGAGTCCTATAGAAGCTTTCTTT. Translating gives CAWIKSPIEAFF. The full variable domain, in which reference TRBV30 and TRBJ1-1 provide the parts outside the CDR3, is SQTIHQWPATLVQPVGSPLSLECTVEGTSNPNLYWYRQAAGRGLQLLFYSVGIGQISSEVPQNLSASRPQDRQFILSSKKLLLSDSGFYLCAWIKSPIEAFFGQGTRLTVV.

The sample holds a few counts of this clone. Within the sample, other DNA sequences also encode this same CDR3. DNA of the CDR3: TGTGCCAGCAGAGGACAGGGAGCCTACGAGCAGTACTTC. Translated, it gives CASRGQGAYEQYF. The chain is built from TRBV6-5 and TRBJ2-7; 8 positions match TRBD1. The CDR3 has 13 residues. The V and J ends lost 6 bases and 2 bases, in that order; junction bases with no gene match: 3. CDR1 MNHEY and CDR2 SVGAGI come from the germline V gene.

The chain uses TRBV5-8 and TRBJ1-4, with 7 bases that match TRBD1. After removal of 5 bases from V and 0 bases from J, the junction contained 4 bases not matched to a gene. Germline CDR1 and CDR2: SGHTS and YDEGEE. The CDR3 has 15 residues. The CDR3 bases are TGTGCCAGCAGACGAGGGACAGCAACTAATGAAAAACTGTTTTTT. Residues: CASRRGTATNEKLFF.

The gene calls are TRBV7-2 and TRBJ2-6, with a possible D match to TRBD1 (5 bases). Germline CDR1 and CDR2: SGHTA and FQGNSA. The CDR3 runs to 16 residues. Trimming took off 1 base at V and 0 bases at J, with 7 bases between the two ends. The CDR3 loop reads CASSLGGYSGANVLTF. Written as DNA, the CDR3 is TGTGCCAGCAGCTTAGGGGGCTACTCTGGGGCCAACGTCCTGACTTTC.

The chain combines TRBV25-1 with TRBJ2-3; tentative D call: TRBD1 (6 bases). This CDR3 is built from 14 residues. V shed 6 bases and J shed 3 bases, with 13 bases lying between them. Germline CDR1 is MGHDK and CDR2 is SYGVNS. The chain's CDR3 is CASRRTAQTDTQYF. CDR3 in DNA: TGTGCCAGCAGAAGGACAGCCCAAACAGATACGCAGTATTTT.

The V call is TRBV23-1, the J call TRBJ2-7; a possible D gene is TRBD2 (5 bases). Being an ORF, TRBV23-1 has a function that is uncertain. This CDR3 contains 13 residues. V lost 11 bases, J lost 4 bases, and 18 bases lay in between. This CDR3 is CAQIKASGYEQYF. The CDR3 coding sequence is TGCGCCCAGATAAAAGCGTCGGGATACGAGCAGTACTTC.

The chain couples TRBV5-1 to TRBJ2-3, with 7 bases lining up with TRBD2. This CDR3 spans 14 amino acids. Germline V gives CDR1 SGHRS, CDR2 YFSETQ. With 4 bases clipped from V and 1 base from J, the junction kept 3 bases outside the gene matches. The CDR3: CASSGSGRTDTQYF. In nucleotides, the CDR3 is TGCGCCAGCAGCGGTAGCGGGCGCACAGATACGCAGTATTTT.

CDR3 sequence (DNA): TGTGCCAGCAGCTTTGTTGAGGGCCAAGAGACCCAGTACTTC. Translation gives CASSFVEGQETQYF. The chain joins TRBV5-4 to TRBJ2-5; perhaps TRBD2 as D (5 bases). The V gene lost 2 bases and the J gene lost 1 base, with 9 bases spanning the gap. Germline loops: CDR1 SGHNT, CDR2 YYREEE (reference sequence). The CDR3 is 14 amino acids.

This chain connects TRBV7-2 to TRBJ2-5; D is undetermined. The germline CDR1 and CDR2 sequences are SGHTA and FQGNSA. Trimming pared 6 bases from V and 5 bases from J, leaving 10 bases between. CDR3 length: 12 amino acids. In nucleotides, the CDR3 is TGTGCCAGCAGTTTTTCCAGGGAGACCCAGTACTTC. This codes for CASSFSRETQYF.